This T cell receptor beta chain was observed in a study of blood T cell repertoires in COVID-19 (dated by TCRdb to about 2020). About the full investigation: The collaborator samples originated in the United States, Italy and Spain and spanned the acute and convalescent phases of COVID-19. The prospective study material was composed of cDNA or gDNA derived from T cells, B-cell-depleted T cells, or PBMCs. Subjects who had been exposed to COVID-19, were actively infected with it, or had recovered from it provided the deeply sampled blood TCRbeta repertoires that made up the dataset. A freely available public database, intended as a resource for researchers studying the immune response to SARS-CoV-2, is where the repertoires were released. The samples were drawn from two sources: the first 160 participants of the ongoing ImmuneRACE study, and fewer than 1,500 subjects contributed by 6 global collaborators. Nearly every sample came with metadata listing a de-identified subject ID, COVID-19 status, age in years and sex. Where available, HLA class I and class II types were taken from metadata supplied by the sample provider and were not determined by assay-based typing. The full study reports these points: The amount of clinical and demographic metadata varied by source and participant and was provided uncurated.

The CDR3 measures 15 amino acids from cysteine to phenylalanine. CDR3 DNA only is kept here, 45 bases in frame from base 1. V sheds 5 bases and J sheds 0 bases, leaving 13 bases between their ends. The germline V gene (reference sequence) specifies LNHNV as CDR1 and YYDKDF as CDR2. One collaborating source in Seattle enrolled patients during active infection and followed them longitudinally through the course of disease. Collaborating institutions collected whole blood in K2EDTA tubes following their own protocols. For TCRbeta analysis, collaborators shipped samples in one of three forms: frozen whole blood, isolated PBMCs, or DNA extracted from either of those sample types. The immunoSEQ Assay, a bias-controlled multiplex PCR, was used to amplify TCRbeta CDR3 regions from genomic DNA. The original pipeline was this. The number of nucleated cells in each sample was estimated from the amplification of reference gene primers within the assay. To quantify the absolute abundance of each unique TCRbeta CDR3 rearrangement, sequence reads were collapsed and filtered. For each sample, productive Simpson clonality was calculated as the square root of Simpson's diversity index across productive rearrangements. TCRdb limited this immuneACCESS table to in-frame rearrangements with V and J called. A share of clones is missing; checked studies link under half to unresolved V genes, and the rest is unexplained. That table supplies the V and J calls and clone size; D and trimming were determined from the DNA. This sample lists 260,000 or so clones; 81% were detected once. 7.5% of the sample goes to the ten largest clones.

Points on this clone: Its antigen remains unidentified. No much larger clonotype is one base removed from it; base qualities were not supplied.

The sequence was collected from a woman older than 75 with COVID-19, enrolled during active disease. The sample consisted of peripheral blood. This sequence uses TRBV15 and TRBJ1-1, with the D gene call left open. The sequenced DNA: TGTGCCACCAGCGCCCCGAGGCTGCTGAACACTGAAGCTTTCTTT. It is translated as CATSAPRLLNTEAFF.